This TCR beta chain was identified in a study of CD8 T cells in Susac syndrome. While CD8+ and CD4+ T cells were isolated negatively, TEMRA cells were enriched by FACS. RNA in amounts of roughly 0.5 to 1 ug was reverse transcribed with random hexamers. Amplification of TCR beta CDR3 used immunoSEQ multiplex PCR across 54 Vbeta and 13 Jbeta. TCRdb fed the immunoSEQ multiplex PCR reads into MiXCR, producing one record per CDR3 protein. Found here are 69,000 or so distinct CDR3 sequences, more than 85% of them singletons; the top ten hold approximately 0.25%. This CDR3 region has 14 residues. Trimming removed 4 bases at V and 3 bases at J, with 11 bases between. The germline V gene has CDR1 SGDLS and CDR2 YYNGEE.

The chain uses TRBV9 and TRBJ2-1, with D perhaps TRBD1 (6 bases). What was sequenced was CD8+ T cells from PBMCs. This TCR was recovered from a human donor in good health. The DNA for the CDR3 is TGTGCCAGCAGCCAGGGGTACAGCTACAATGAGCAGTTCTTC. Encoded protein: CASSQGYSYNEQFF.